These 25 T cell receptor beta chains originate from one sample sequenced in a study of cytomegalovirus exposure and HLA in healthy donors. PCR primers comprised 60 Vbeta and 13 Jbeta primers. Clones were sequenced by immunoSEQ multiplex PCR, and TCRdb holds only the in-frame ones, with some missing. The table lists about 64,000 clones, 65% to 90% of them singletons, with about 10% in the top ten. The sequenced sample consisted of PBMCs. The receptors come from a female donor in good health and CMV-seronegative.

CDR3 sequence reads: CASSLAGTPNYGYTF. Here the CDR3 DNA reads TGTGCCAGCAGCTTGGCCGGGACACCTAACTATGGCTACACCTTC. The chain uses TRBV5-8 and TRBJ1-2; a weak D match, TRBD1 (6 bases). Germline CDR1 and CDR2: SGHTS and YDEGEE. V shed 0 bases and J shed 0 bases, with 9 bases lying between them. This CDR3 spans 15 amino acids.

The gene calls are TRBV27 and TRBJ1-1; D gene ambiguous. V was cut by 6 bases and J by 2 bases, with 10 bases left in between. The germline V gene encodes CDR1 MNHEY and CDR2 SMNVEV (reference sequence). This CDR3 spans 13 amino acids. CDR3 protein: CASSRGRNTEAFF. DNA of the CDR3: TGTGCCAGCAGCCGTGGGCGAAACACTGAAGCTTTCTTT.

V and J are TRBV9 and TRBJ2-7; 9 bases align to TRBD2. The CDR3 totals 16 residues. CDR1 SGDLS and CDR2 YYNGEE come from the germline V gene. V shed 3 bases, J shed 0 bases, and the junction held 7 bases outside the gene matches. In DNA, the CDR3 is TGTGCCAGCAGCGCCAGACTAGCGGATAGCTCCTACGAGCAGTACTTC. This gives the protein CASSARLADSSYEQYF.

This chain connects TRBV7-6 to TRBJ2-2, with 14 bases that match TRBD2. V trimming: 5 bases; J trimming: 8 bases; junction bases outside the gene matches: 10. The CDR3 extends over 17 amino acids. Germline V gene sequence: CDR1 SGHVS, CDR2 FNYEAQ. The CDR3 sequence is CASSPPLTSGGEGELFF. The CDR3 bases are TGTGCCAGCAGCCCTCCCCTGACTAGCGGGGGGGAGGGGGAGCTGTTTTTT.

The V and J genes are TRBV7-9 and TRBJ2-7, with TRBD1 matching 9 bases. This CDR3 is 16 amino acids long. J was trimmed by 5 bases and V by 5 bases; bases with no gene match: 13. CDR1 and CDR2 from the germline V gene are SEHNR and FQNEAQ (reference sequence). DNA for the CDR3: TGTGCCAGCAGCAGAACAGGGGGCTTGTTTGGGGACGAGCAGTACTTC. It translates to CASSRTGGLFGDEQYF.

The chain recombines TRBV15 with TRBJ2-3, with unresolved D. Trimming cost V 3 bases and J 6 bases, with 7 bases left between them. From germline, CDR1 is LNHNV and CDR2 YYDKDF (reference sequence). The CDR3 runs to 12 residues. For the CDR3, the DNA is TGTGCCACCAGCAGTGTTAGCGATACGCAGTATTTT. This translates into CATSSVSDTQYF.

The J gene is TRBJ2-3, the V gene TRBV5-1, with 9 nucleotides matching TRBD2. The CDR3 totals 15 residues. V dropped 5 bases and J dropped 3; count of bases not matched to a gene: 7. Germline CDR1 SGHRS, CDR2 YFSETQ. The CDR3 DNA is TGCGCCAGCAGACCCGGGACTAGCAGGACAGATACGCAGTATTTT. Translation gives CASRPGTSRTDTQYF.

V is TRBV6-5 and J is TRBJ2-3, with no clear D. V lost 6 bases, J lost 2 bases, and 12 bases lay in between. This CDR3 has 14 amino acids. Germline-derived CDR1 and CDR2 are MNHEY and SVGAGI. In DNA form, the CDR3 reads TGTGCCAGCAGCTTACAGACCTCCACAGATACGCAGTATTTT. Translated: CASSLQTSTDTQYF.

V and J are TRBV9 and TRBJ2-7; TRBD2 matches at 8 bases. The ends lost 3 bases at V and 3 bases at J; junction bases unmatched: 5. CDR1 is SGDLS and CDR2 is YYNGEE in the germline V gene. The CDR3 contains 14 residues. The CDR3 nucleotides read TGTGCCAGCAGCGGGGGGACTAGGAGCTACGAGCAGTACTTC. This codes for CASSGGTRSYEQYF.

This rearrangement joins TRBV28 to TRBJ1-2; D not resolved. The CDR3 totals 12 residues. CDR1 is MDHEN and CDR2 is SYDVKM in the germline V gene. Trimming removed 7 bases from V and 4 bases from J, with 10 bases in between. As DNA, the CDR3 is TGTGCCAGCACCACCTTACTCTATGGCTACACCTTC. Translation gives CASTTLLYGYTF.

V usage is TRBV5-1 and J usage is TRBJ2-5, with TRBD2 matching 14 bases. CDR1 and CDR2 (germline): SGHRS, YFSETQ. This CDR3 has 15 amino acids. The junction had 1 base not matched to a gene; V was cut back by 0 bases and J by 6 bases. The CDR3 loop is CASSLGLAGGKTQYF. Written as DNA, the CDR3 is TGCGCCAGCAGCTTGGGACTAGCGGGAGGGAAGACCCAGTACTTC.

CDR3 sequence reads: CASSYSTSGQETQYF. Here the CDR3 DNA reads TGTGCCAGCAGCTACTCGACTAGCGGACAAGAGACCCAGTACTTC. The chain has TRBV11-2 and TRBJ2-5; 9 positions agree with TRBD2. J was trimmed by 2 bases and V by 4 bases; bases with no gene match: 5. From germline, CDR1 is SGHAT and CDR2 FQNNGV. This CDR3 contains 15 residues.

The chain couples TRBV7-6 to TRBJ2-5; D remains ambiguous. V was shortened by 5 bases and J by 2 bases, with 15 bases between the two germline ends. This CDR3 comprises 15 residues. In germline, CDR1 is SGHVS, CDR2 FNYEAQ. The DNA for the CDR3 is TGTGCCAGCAGCCGCAACCCGGCACAGCAAGAGACCCAGTACTTC. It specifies CASSRNPAQQETQYF.

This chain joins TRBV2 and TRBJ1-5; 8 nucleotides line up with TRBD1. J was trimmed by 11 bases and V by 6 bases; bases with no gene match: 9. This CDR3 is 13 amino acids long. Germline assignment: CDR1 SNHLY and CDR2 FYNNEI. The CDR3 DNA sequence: TGTGCCAGCAGGGGCCCAGGGGGCGCGGCCCAGCATTTT. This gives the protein CASRGPGGAAQHF.

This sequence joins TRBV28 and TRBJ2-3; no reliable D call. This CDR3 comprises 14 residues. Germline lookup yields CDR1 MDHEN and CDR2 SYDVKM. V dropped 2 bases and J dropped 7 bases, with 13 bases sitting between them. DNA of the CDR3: TGTGCCAGCAGTTTACCGGCGGCCGAGTATACGCAGTATTTT. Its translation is CASSLPAAEYTQYF.

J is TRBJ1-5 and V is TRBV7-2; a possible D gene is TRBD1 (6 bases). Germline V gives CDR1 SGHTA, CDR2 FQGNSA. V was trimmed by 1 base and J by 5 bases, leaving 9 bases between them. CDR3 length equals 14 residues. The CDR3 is CASSLVGGDQPQHF. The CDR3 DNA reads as TGTGCCAGCAGCTTAGTTGGGGGCGATCAGCCCCAGCATTTT.

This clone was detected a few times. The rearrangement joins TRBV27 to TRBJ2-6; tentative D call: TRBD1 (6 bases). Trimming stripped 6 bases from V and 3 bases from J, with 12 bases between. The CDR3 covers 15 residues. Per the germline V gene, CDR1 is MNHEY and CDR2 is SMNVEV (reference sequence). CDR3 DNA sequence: TGTGCCAGCAGGACAGGCGGCAATGGGGCCAACGTCCTGACTTTC. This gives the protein CASRTGGNGANVLTF.

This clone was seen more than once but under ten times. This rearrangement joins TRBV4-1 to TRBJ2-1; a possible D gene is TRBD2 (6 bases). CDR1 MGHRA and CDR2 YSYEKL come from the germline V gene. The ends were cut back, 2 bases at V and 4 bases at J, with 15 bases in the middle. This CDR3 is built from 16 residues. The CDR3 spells CASSQSGLPPYNEQFF. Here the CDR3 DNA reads TGCGCCAGCAGCCAATCGGGACTCCCCCCTTACAATGAGCAGTTCTTC.

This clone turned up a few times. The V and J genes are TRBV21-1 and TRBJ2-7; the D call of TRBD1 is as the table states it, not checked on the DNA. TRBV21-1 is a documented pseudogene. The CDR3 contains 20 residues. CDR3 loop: CASSVTTGALFSTGLYEQYF. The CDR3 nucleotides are TGTGCCAGCAGCGTCACGACAGGGGCTCTCTTCTCCACAGGGTTGTACGAGCAGTACTTC.

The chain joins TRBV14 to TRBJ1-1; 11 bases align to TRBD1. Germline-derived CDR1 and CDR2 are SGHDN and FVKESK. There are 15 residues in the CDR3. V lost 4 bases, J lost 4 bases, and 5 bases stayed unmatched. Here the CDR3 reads CASSPGQGAVTEAFF. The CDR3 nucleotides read TGTGCCAGCAGCCCCGGACAGGGGGCGGTCACTGAAGCTTTCTTT. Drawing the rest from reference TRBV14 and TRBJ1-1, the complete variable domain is EAGVTQFPSHSVIEKGQTVTLRCDPISGHDNLYWYRRVMGKEIKFLLHFVKESKQDESGMPNNRFLAERTGGTYSTLKVQPAELEDSGVYFCASSPGQGAVTEAFFGQGTRLTVV.

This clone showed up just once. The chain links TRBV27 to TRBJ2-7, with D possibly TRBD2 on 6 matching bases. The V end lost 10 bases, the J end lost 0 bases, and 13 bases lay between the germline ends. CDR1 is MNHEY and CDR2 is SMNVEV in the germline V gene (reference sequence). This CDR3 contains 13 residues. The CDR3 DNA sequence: TGTGCCACTGCCCTAGCGTACTCCTACGAGCAGTACTTC. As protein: CATALAYSYEQYF.

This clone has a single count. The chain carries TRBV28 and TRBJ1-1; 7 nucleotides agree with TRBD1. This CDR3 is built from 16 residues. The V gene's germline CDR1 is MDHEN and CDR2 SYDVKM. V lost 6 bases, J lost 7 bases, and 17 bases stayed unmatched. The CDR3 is CASRATKGGLWNEAFF. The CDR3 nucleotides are TGTGCCAGCAGGGCTACTAAAGGGGGCCTTTGGAATGAAGCTTTCTTT. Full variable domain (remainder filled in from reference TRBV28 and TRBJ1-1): DVKVTQSSRYLVKRTGEKVFLECVQDMDHENMFWYRQDPGLGLRLIYFSYDVKMKEKGDIPEGYSVSREKKERFSLILESASTNQTSMYLCASRATKGGLWNEAFFGQGTRLTVV.

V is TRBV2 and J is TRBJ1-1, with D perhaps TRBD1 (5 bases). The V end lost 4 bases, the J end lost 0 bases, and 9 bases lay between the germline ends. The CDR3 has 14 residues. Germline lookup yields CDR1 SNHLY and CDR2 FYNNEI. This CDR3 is CASSGDLLNTEAFF. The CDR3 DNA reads TGTGCCAGCAGTGGGGACTTACTGAACACTGAAGCTTTCTTT.

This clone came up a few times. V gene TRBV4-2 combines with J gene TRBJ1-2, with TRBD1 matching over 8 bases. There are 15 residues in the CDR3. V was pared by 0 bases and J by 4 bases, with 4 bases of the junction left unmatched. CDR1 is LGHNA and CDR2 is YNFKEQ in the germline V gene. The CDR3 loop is CASSQDTGTGYGYTF. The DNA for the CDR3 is TGTGCCAGCAGCCAAGACACCGGGACAGGCTATGGCTACACCTTC.

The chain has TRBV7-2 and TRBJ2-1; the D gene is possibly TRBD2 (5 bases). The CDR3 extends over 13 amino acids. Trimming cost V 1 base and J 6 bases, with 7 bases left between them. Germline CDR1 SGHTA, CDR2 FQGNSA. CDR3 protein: CASSLVGGNEQFF. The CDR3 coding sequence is TGTGCCAGCAGCTTAGTCGGAGGCAATGAGCAGTTCTTC.